These T cell receptor beta chains were read from a single sample in a study of cytomegalovirus exposure and HLA in healthy donors. The protocol was immunoSEQ multiplex PCR, while the TCRdb copy is restricted to in-frame clones and leaves out a portion. This table holds 150,000 to 200,000 clones, approximately 80% found once. The specimen sequenced was PBMCs. The origin of the receptors is a woman aged 18-29 years in good health and CMV-seronegative. The conserved cysteine and the conserved F or W are not part of the CDR3 here. Fields, in order: J gene, V gene, CDR3 protein.

TRBJ2-5 | TRBV7-8 | ASSFTRQGQETQY
TRBJ2-7 | TRBV5-1 | ASSLDTGTYEQY
TRBJ2-7 | TRBV6-6 | ASSYPDRGRYEQY
TRBJ1-1 | TRBV21-1 | ASSHRTGADGDTEAF
TRBJ1-2 | TRBV6-5 | ASSYSGQGRGYT
TRBJ2-3 | TRBV6-5 | ASGSRGAADTQY
TRBJ2-7 | TRBV5-1 | ASSREYPGYEQY
TRBJ2-1 | TRBV15 | ATGEVPEDNEQF
TRBJ1-2 | TRBV19 | ASSIVMSGYYGYT
TRBJ1-4 | TRBV5-1 | ASSRGQGGEKLF
TRBJ1-2 | TRBV30 | AWSDRGPYGYT
TRBJ2-1 | TRBV7-9 | ASSLGNNEQF
TRBJ1-2 | TRBV27 | ASSFSRRNYGYT
TRBJ1-1 | TRBV19 | ASRTLELQENTEAF
TRBJ2-7 | TRBV6-5 | ASSYDRSTYEQY
TRBJ1-1 | TRBV10-3 | AISESGAVTEAF
TRBJ2-2 | TRBV29-1 | SVRGSGELF
TRBJ1-4 | TRBV7-9 | ASSRGQGATNEKLF
TRBJ2-7 | TRBV6-5 | ASSYRGRVYEQY
TRBJ2-1 | TRBV4-1 | ASWGAGDNEQF
TRBJ2-7 | TRBV5-1 | ASSDGTSGLSEQY
TRBJ1-1 | TRBV28 | ASSPPSQTVKEAF
TRBJ1-2 | TRBV28 | ASSLRQQTYGYT
TRBJ1-2 | TRBV21-1 | ASSNRDIPKPRGYT
TRBJ2-1 | TRBV4-1 | ASSQEARYLYNEQF
TRBJ1-2 | TRBV2 | ASSEGTFSWA
TRBJ1-3 | TRBV6-5 | ASSYSREGFGNTIY